The next 22 T cell receptor beta chains were all read from a single sample in a study of OX40 agonist ivuxolimab in advanced cancers. Profiled with immunoSEQ multiplex PCR; TCRdb holds only in-frame clones, not every one. The sample lists 65,000 to 85,000 clones, roughly nine tenths occurring once. The sample consisted of CD4+ or CD8+ T cells sorted from blood, taken in a trial of the OX40 agonist ivuxolimab. Every receptor here comes from an adult with an advanced solid tumor such as melanoma, head and neck, liver or kidney cancer.

The J gene is TRBJ2-1, the V gene TRBV27; possible D gene TRBD1, 6 bases. The CDR3 length is 14 residues. Between the trimmed V and J ends, which lost 5 bases and 6 bases, there was a span of 14 bases. Per germline, CDR1 MNHEY and CDR2 SMNVEV (reference sequence). CDR3 nucleotide sequence: TGTGCCAGCAGTGGACTGGTAGGGGGCAATGAGCAGTTCTTC. Translated: CASSGLVGGNEQFF.

CDR3 DNA sequence: TGCGCCAGCAGCTTGTGGGGACAGGAGGCCGAGCAGTACTTC. Its translation: CASSLWGQEAEQYF. V and J are TRBV5-1 and TRBJ2-7, with 8 nucleotides matching TRBD1. V gave up 1 base and J gave up 6 bases; unmatched junction bases: 6. Germline CDR1 reads SGHRS; CDR2 reads YFSETQ. The CDR3 is 14 amino acids.

The chain joins TRBV7-3 to TRBJ2-2; D gene ambiguous. The length of the CDR3 is 17 residues. Germline values: CDR1 SGHTA, CDR2 FQGTGA. Trimming stripped 3 bases from V and 1 base from J, with 15 bases between. Here the CDR3 reads CASSFPANGGNTGELFF. The CDR3 coding sequence is TGTGCCAGCAGCTTCCCGGCCAACGGCGGGAACACCGGGGAGCTGTTTTTT. Complete variable domain (other parts from reference TRBV7-3 and TRBJ2-2): GAGVSQTPSNKVTEKGKYVELRCDPISGHTALYWYRQSLGQGPEFLIYFQGTGAADDSGLPNDRFFAVRPEGSVSTLKIQRTERGDSAVYLCASSFPANGGNTGELFFGEGSRLTVL.

The CDR3 DNA sequence: TGTGCCAGCAGCCTCGGGTTGGGTAACACTGAAGCTTTCTTT. This translates into CASSLGLGNTEAFF. The genes are TRBV13 and TRBJ1-1; D unresolved. The CDR3 consists of 14 residues. Germline V CDR1 and CDR2: PRHDT, FYEKMQ (reference sequence). Trimming pared 5 bases from V and 2 bases from J, leaving 12 bases between.

This rearrangement joins TRBV5-4 to TRBJ1-1; D uncertain. The germline V and J ends were trimmed by 2 bases and 0 bases, with 5 bases remaining between them. Germline V gene sequence: CDR1 SGHNT, CDR2 YYREEE (reference sequence). The CDR3 consists of 13 residues. This chain's CDR3 is CASSLYVNTEAFF. DNA for the CDR3: TGTGCCAGCAGCTTATACGTGAACACTGAAGCTTTCTTT.

The chain combines TRBV29-1 with TRBJ2-3, with D possibly TRBD2 on 7 matching bases. Germline V gene data show CDR1 as SQVTM and CDR2 as ANQGSEA. CDR3 length equals 16 residues. V lost 5 bases and J lost 6, with 24 bases in between. CDR3: CSVLMGGQGSYDTQYF. The CDR3 DNA reads TGCAGCGTTCTCATGGGGGGGCAGGGAAGTTATGATACGCAGTATTTT.

The CDR3 nucleotides are TGTGCCAGCAGCTTGGGGTTGGGGGGCGTTCGGGGTGAGCAGTACTTC. Protein: CASSLGLGGVRGEQYF. The chain couples TRBV13 to TRBJ2-7, with D perhaps being TRBD1 or TRBD2 (6 bases each). CDR1 and CDR2 (germline): PRHDT, FYEKMQ (reference sequence). The length of the CDR3 is 16 residues. Trimming stripped 3 bases from V and 7 bases from J, with 22 bases between.

V is TRBV15 and J is TRBJ2-5, with 12 bases matching TRBD1. This CDR3 has 15 residues. Losses at the gene ends were 3 bases for V and 5 bases for J; bases not matched to a gene: 4. Germline V gives CDR1 LNHNV, CDR2 YYDKDF (reference sequence). The CDR3 region is CATSRGTGGLETQYF. Written as DNA, the CDR3 is TGTGCCACCAGCAGGGGGACAGGGGGCTTGGAGACCCAGTACTTC.

The chain links TRBV13 to TRBJ2-5, with D unclear. V dropped 5 bases and J dropped 5 bases, with 12 bases sitting between them. Germline CDR1 is PRHDT and CDR2 is FYEKMQ (reference sequence). The CDR3 has 13 residues. The CDR3 DNA reads as TGTGCCAGCAGCAAGACCACATGGGAGACCCAGTACTTC. As protein: CASSKTTWETQYF.

The chain links TRBV4-3 to TRBJ2-7; D is uncertain. The CDR3 covers 13 residues. Germline CDR1 reads LGHNA; CDR2 reads YSLEER. V was cut by 2 bases and J by 5 bases, with 10 bases left in between. CDR3 in amino acids: CASSQTAAHEQYF. The CDR3 DNA sequence: TGCGCCAGCAGCCAAACAGCTGCCCACGAGCAGTACTTC.

The J gene is TRBJ2-7, the V gene TRBV4-1; D is unresolved. This CDR3 spans 11 amino acids. Germline V lookup: CDR1 MGHRA, CDR2 YSYEKL. The germline V and J ends were trimmed by 4 bases and 1 base, with 2 bases remaining between them. The CDR3 DNA is TGCGCCAGCAGCCGGTCCTACGAGCAGTACTTC. Its protein product is CASSRSYEQYF.

The genes are TRBV11-2 and TRBJ1-1; D remains ambiguous. The CDR3 has 15 amino acids. V dropped 5 bases and J dropped 5 bases, with 18 bases sitting between them. The V gene's germline CDR1 is SGHAT and CDR2 FQNNGV. The CDR3 loop is CASSPAGDGRTEAFF. The CDR3 DNA reads TGTGCCAGCAGCCCCGCGGGAGACGGGCGAACTGAAGCTTTCTTT. Combining the CDR3 with reference TRBV11-2 and TRBJ1-1 gives the whole variable domain EAGVAQSPRYKIIEKRQSVAFWCNPISGHATLYWYQQILGQGPKLLIQFQNNGVVDDSQLPKDRFSAERLKGVDSTLKIQPAKLEDSAVYLCASSPAGDGRTEAFFGQGTRLTVV.

The V call is TRBV5-8, the J call TRBJ2-3; D remains unclear. The germline V gene has CDR1 SGHTS and CDR2 YDEGEE. Between the trimmed V and J ends, which lost 4 bases and 6 bases, there was a span of 15 bases. CDR3 length equals 14 residues. In nucleotides, the CDR3 is TGTGCCAGCAGCCGGGCGGCCTTTGGGGATACGCAGTATTTT. This gives the protein CASSRAAFGDTQYF.

The chain combines TRBV30 with TRBJ1-2; no firm D call. From germline, CDR1 is GTSNPN and CDR2 SVGIG (reference sequence). The CDR3 length is 12 residues. V was trimmed by 4 bases and J by 8 bases, leaving 14 bases between them. CDR3 region: CAWIGLSEGYTF. The CDR3 DNA follows: TGTGCCTGGATCGGGCTTTCGGAGGGCTACACCTTC.

The chain uses TRBV7-8 and TRBJ1-1, with D perhaps TRBD1 (5 bases). This CDR3 has 15 residues. V was cut by 6 bases and J by 5 bases, with 19 bases left in between. Germline values: CDR1 SGHVS, CDR2 FQNEAQ. The CDR3: CASSTNPGWGTEAFF. The CDR3 DNA reads TGTGCCAGCAGTACTAACCCGGGGTGGGGGACTGAAGCTTTCTTT.

The chain carries TRBV27 and TRBJ1-1, with 8 bases matching TRBD1. Germline V CDR1 and CDR2: MNHEY, SMNVEV (reference sequence). The CDR3 loop spans 14 amino acids. The V segment lost 6 bases and the J segment 3 bases; nucleotides outside the gene matches: 6. CDR3 nucleotide sequence: TGTGCCAGCAGATGGACAGGGTCACACACTGAAGCTTTCTTT. Translating gives CASRWTGSHTEAFF.

The chain has TRBV10-3 and TRBJ1-4; D perhaps matches TRBD1 (5 bases). Germline V gene lookup returns CDR1 ENHRY and CDR2 SYGVKD. Trimming pared 3 bases from V and 7 bases from J, leaving 6 bases between. The CDR3 sequence is 12 residues long. The CDR3 loop is CAISDGGEKLFF. The CDR3 DNA follows: TGTGCCATCAGTGATGGGGGTGAAAAACTGTTTTTT.

V gene TRBV27 combines with J gene TRBJ1-1, with D possibly being TRBD1 (6 bases). Per germline, CDR1 MNHEY and CDR2 SMNVEV (reference sequence). This CDR3 has 14 residues. V was clipped by 3 bases and J by 3 bases, with 11 bases between them. CDR3 DNA: TGTGCCAGCAGTTTGTCCCGGGGGCACACTGAAGCTTTCTTT. It encodes CASSLSRGHTEAFF.

This clone was observed a single time. The chain couples TRBV9 to TRBJ1-4; D is ambiguous. With 0 bases removed from V and 4 bases from J, the gap between germline ends came to 10 bases. Looked up from germline, CDR1 is SGDLS and CDR2 is YYNGEE. The CDR3 sequence is 15 residues long. This chain's CDR3 is CASSVEVQVNEKLFF. CDR3 in DNA: TGTGCCAGCAGCGTAGAGGTGCAGGTTAATGAAAAACTGTTTTTT.

This clone was seen once. V usage is TRBV6-1 and J usage is TRBJ1-2; 7 nucleotides agree with TRBD1. V lost 4 bases, J lost 0 bases, and 5 bases stayed unmatched. The CDR3 covers 15 residues. Germline CDR1 reads MNHNS; CDR2 reads SASEGT. The DNA of the CDR3 is TGTGCCAGCAGTGGATACAGGGGAGCTAACTATGGCTACACCTTC. Amino acid sequence: CASSGYRGANYGYTF.

The V gene is TRBV27, the J gene TRBJ1-1, with 7 positions matching TRBD1. V lost 2 bases, J lost 4 bases, and 10 bases stayed unmatched. The CDR3 length is 16 residues. The germline gives CDR1 MNHEY, CDR2 SMNVEV (reference sequence). CDR3 protein: CASSLGGPEGATEAFF. CDR3 DNA: TGTGCCAGCAGTTTAGGCGGACCGGAGGGGGCCACTGAAGCTTTCTTT.

This chain links TRBV11-3 with TRBJ1-1; D call uncertain. Deletions cut 5 bases from V and 2 bases from J, with 9 bases between. Looked up from germline, CDR1 is SGHNT and CDR2 is YENEEA. The CDR3 runs 13 residues. The CDR3: CASSPGLNTEAFF. Written as DNA, the CDR3 is TGTGCCAGCAGCCCCGGCCTCAACACTGAAGCTTTCTTT.